Included here is one T cell receptor (beta chain) sequence, with context. Its target is unknown. Primers included in the PCR were 60 Vbeta and 13 Jbeta primers. Only in-frame clones appear in the TCRdb table, and some are missing; sequencing was by immunoSEQ multiplex PCR. The sample includes approximately 100,000 clones, around 79% seen only once; the top ten take approximately 14%. This sample was taken from a study of cytomegalovirus exposure and HLA in healthy donors. Findings of the study overall: Within a later analysis, the majority of CMV-associated TCR beta chains appeared HLA-restricted.

The source material was PBMCs. This sequence was found in a male donor in good health and CMV-seropositive.

The DNA of the CDR3 is TGTGCCAGCAGTTACTCGAGGCAGGGGTCTACCTACGAGCAGTACTTC. Protein sequence: CASSYSRQGSTYEQYF. The genes are TRBV6-6 and TRBJ2-7, with a weak D call TRBD1 (6 bases). Germline lookup yields CDR1 MNHNY and CDR2 SVGAGI (reference sequence). The V gene lost 0 bases and the J gene lost 2 bases, with 14 bases spanning the gap. CDR3 length: 16 residues.